These T cell receptor beta chains were read from a single sample in a study of blood T cell repertoires in COVID-19. The method was immunoSEQ multiplex PCR; TCRdb's version includes in-frame clones alone and lacks a portion of them. The table records a few hundred thousand clones, approximately 88% of them present only once. Source material: peripheral blood. The origin of the receptors is a man in his forties or fifties with acute or convalescent COVID-19. CDR3s leave out the opening cysteine and the closing phenylalanine or tryptophan. Each record gives: V gene, CDR3 length, CDR3 protein.

TRBV11-2 | 12 | ASSLLGGTGELF
TRBV5-1 | 16 | ASSLGPTLASGQETQY
TRBV24-1 | 11 | ATSDGTGYGYT
TRBV19 | 13 | ASSDRGFMNTEAF
TRBV25-1 | 13 | ATSHNRLADNEQF
TRBV18 | 12 | ASSPGGGGTEAF
TRBV5-1 | 14 | ASSPPLTGLTVEQY
TRBV28 | 13 | ASSLVQVLNYGYT
TRBV9 | 13 | ASSVVGAVQETQY
TRBV14 | 13 | ASSLYRDLRFEAF
TRBV4-2 | 14 | ASSLGLADNTDTQY
TRBV14 | 13 | ASSQEGGQIYGYT
TRBV28 | 13 | ASSLNHRRNQPQH
TRBV5-1 | 12 | ASSLAGDSYEQY
TRBV5-6 | 12 | ASSSGLRSYEQY
TRBV9 | 15 | ASSTPDRETTNEKLF
TRBV9 | 13 | ASSVVGHRNTEAF
TRBV4-1 | 13 | ASSQVGQINYGYT
TRBV20-1 | 17 | SASLLAEPLVSSYNEQF
TRBV7-9 | 13 | ASSQPDTSSYEQY
TRBV6-2/TRBV6-3 | 14 | ASSYYSRGAPDTQY
TRBV28 | 13 | ASSSLTGVNSPLH
TRBV10-3 | 14 | AISEPAGSENTEAF
TRBV28 | 14 | ASSLLAGGSWYGYT
TRBV19 | 11 | ATREGNGNTIY
TRBV27 | 13 | ASSGPDRVVDEQY
TRBV15 | 13 | ATSRGGTNTGELF
TRBV27 | 13 | ASSIPFSGGGEQF
TRBV19 | 11 | ASSIAYIDEQF
TRBV9 | 14 | ASSVESDYGRTEAF
TRBV6-6 | 11 | ASSQIDRGGYT
TRBV28 | 13 | ASSSDRGGNQPQH
TRBV12-5 | 11 | ASGRTGGYGYT
TRBV19 | 11 | ASSIGGETEAF
TRBV11-2 | 13 | ASSFSAGHYNEQF
TRBV10-3 | 10 | PKRRRLFGYT
TRBV4-1 | 14 | ASSQKLTSGIETQY
TRBV19 | 14 | ASSPGTGGTYNEQF
TRBV6-5 | 13 | ASSPGTGTQETQY
TRBV3-1/TRBV3-2 | 12 | ASRPQGLDEKLF
TRBV28 | 12 | ASSLLAAYNEQF
TRBV28 | 14 | ASSLLVNRGNQPQH
TRBV7-8 | 13 | ASRFGTGNAETQY
TRBV11-2 | 11 | ASSPGLADTQY
TRBV12-3/TRBV12-4 | 11 | ASKTTNTDTQY
TRBV5-1 | 14 | ASSGQDRGTYNEQF
TRBV19 | 15 | ASSIAPGAGGRYEQF